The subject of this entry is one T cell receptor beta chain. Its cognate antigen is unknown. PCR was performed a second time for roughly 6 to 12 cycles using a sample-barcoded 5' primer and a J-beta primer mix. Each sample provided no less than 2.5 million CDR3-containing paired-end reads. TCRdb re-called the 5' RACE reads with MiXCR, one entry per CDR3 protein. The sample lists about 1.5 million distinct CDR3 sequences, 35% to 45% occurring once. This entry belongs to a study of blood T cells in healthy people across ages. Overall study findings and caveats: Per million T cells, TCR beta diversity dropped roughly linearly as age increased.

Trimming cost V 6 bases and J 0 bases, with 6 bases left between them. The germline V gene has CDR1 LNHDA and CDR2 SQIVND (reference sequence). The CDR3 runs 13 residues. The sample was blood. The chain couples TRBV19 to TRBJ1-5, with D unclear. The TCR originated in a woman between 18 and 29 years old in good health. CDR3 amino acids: CASSHYSNQPQHF. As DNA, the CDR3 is TGTGCCAGTAGCCACTATAGCAATCAGCCCCAGCATTTT.